This TCR beta chain came from a study of CD8+CD57+ T cells in acquired aplastic anemia. At the level of the study: Sorted cells (CD4+ and CD8+) yielded DNA amounts that averaged approximately 3.2 ug.

The CDR3 spans 17 residues. J gave up 2 bases and V 0 bases, and 9 bases lay outside the gene matches. The germline CDR1 and CDR2 sequences are SGHRS and YFSETQ. This clonotype has ten or more counts. What it binds is unknown. Sequencing was done on patients that had shown CD8+CD57+ cell expansion by flow cytometry. Severe acquired aplastic anemia was present in all patients. None of the patients had been given any therapy when their blood was sampled. General study findings and limits: Patients and controls were found to share twenty-nine CD8+ CDR3 sequences.

Genomic DNA, the template, was used for profiling of the TCR beta VDJ and CDR3. Each CDR3 protein gets one entry after TCRdb re-called the reads with MiXCR. The sample contains 160,000 or so distinct CDR3 sequences, roughly 48% of which appear only once. The sequenced material came from sorted CD4+, CD8+, or CD8+CD57+ T cells (not recorded which) from PBMCs. The sequence was obtained from a human donor with aplastic anemia. The chain has TRBV5-1 and TRBJ2-3; 7 bases are a match to TRBD1. CDR3 loop: CASSLGQGQVSTDTQYF. CDR3 DNA sequence: TGCGCCAGCAGCTTGGGACAAGGACAGGTATCCACAGATACGCAGTATTTT.